Following are 18 T cell receptor beta chains from one sample sequenced in a study of cytomegalovirus exposure and HLA in healthy donors. Use of 60 Vbeta and 13 Jbeta primers characterized the PCR. Using immunoSEQ multiplex PCR, the repertoire was profiled, and TCRdb retains in-frame clones only, with some absent. The sample has 150,000 or so clones, roughly 73% seen once. Sequencing was done on a sample of PBMCs. All receptors derive from a man between 18 and 35 years old in good health and CMV-seropositive.

The rearrangement links TRBV27 to TRBJ1-2, with 8 bases matching TRBD1. CDR1 is MNHEY, CDR2 SMNVEV, per germline (reference sequence). The CDR3 is made up of 13 amino acids. V was pared by 6 bases and J by 4 bases, with 4 bases of the junction left unmatched. CDR3 in DNA: TGTGCCAGCAGGGGACAGGCTCTCTATGGCTACACCTTC. Amino acid sequence: CASRGQALYGYTF.

This clone appeared a single time. The chain links TRBV7-9 to TRBJ2-5; D remains ambiguous. This CDR3 has 13 amino acids. V lost 3 bases and J 7 bases, leaving 12 bases between the germline ends. From germline, CDR1 is SEHNR and CDR2 FQNEAQ (reference sequence). The CDR3 region is CASSFITLGTQYF. For the CDR3, the DNA is TGTGCCAGCAGCTTTATAACCCTCGGGACCCAGTACTTC.

CDR3 DNA sequence: TGCAGCGTTGAGTCAGGGGGTCTTTTCACTGAAGCTTTCTTT. This translates into CSVESGGLFTEAFF. The chain is built from TRBV29-1 and TRBJ1-1, with 7 bases that match TRBD1. Germline trimming cut 3 bases from V and 4 bases from J; bases unmatched to any gene: 8. Per the germline V gene, CDR1 is SQVTM and CDR2 is ANQGSEA. The CDR3 length is 14 residues.

This chain links TRBV9 with TRBJ2-1; the match to TRBD2 covers 7 bases. Per germline, CDR1 SGDLS and CDR2 YYNGEE. The CDR3 has 14 residues. V was pared by 2 bases and J by 6 bases, with 5 bases of the junction left unmatched. The CDR3 protein is CASSVGLAVNEQFF. In DNA, the CDR3 is TGTGCCAGCAGCGTTGGGCTAGCGGTCAATGAGCAGTTCTTC.

In regard to this clone: One junction end disagrees with the germline gene, perhaps due to a read error. The V gene is TRBV7-2, the J gene TRBJ2-5, with 9 nucleotides matching TRBD2. Germline CDR1 is SGHTA and CDR2 is FQGNSA. This CDR3 contains 16 residues. CDR3 coding DNA: TGTGCCTGCAGCTTAGGGGGGCTAGCGGGAAAAGAGACCCAGTACTTC. This encodes CACSLGGLAGKETQYF.

This chain links TRBV5-1 with TRBJ2-2; weak D call: TRBD1 (6 bases). CDR3 length: 15 residues. Looked up from germline, CDR1 is SGHRS and CDR2 is YFSETQ. V lost 4 bases and J lost 4, with 14 bases in between. The DNA for the CDR3 is TGCGCCAGCAGCGGGGACATAGGGAGCACCGGGGAGCTGTTTTTT. Its translation: CASSGDIGSTGELFF.

The chain links TRBV9 to TRBJ2-5; 11 positions match TRBD1. Trimming at V came to 3 bases and at J to 2 bases, leaving 6 bases not matched to a gene. The germline V gene has CDR1 SGDLS and CDR2 YYNGEE. The CDR3 runs to 16 residues. CDR3 coding DNA: TGTGCCAGCAGCGGACGGACAGGGGGCGGGCAAGAGACCCAGTACTTC. Protein sequence: CASSGRTGGGQETQYF.

The chain employs TRBV27 and TRBJ2-1; TRBD2 matches at 7 bases. The CDR3 loop spans 15 amino acids. CDR1 is MNHEY, CDR2 SMNVEV, per germline (reference sequence). V trimming: 5 bases; J trimming: 5 bases; junction bases outside the gene matches: 9. The CDR3 loop reads CASSAGTTQNNEQFF. CDR3 sequence (DNA): TGTGCCAGCAGTGCGGGGACTACGCAAAACAATGAGCAGTTCTTC.

The chain is built from TRBV20-1 and TRBJ2-7; a weak D match, TRBD2 (6 bases). The length of the CDR3 is 11 residues. Germline CDR1 is DFQATT and CDR2 is SNEGSKA (reference sequence). The V and J ends lost 5 bases and 4 bases respectively, with 9 bases between them. In DNA form, the CDR3 reads TGCAGTGCTGGCCTAGCGTACGAGCAGTACTTC. Protein: CSAGLAYEQYF.

The genes are TRBV4-2 and TRBJ2-7, with a possible D match to TRBD1 (5 bases). The germline gives CDR1 LGHNA, CDR2 YNFKEQ. Trimming stripped 0 bases from V and 9 bases from J, with 15 bases between. This CDR3 has 14 amino acids. The CDR3 nucleotides read TGTGCCAGCAGCCAAGAAGTTACTCAGGGCGGGCAGTACTTC. It specifies CASSQEVTQGGQYF.

The V and J genes are TRBV7-9 and TRBJ1-2; maybe TRBD1 (5 bases). Trimming removed 0 bases from V and 8 bases from J, with 16 bases in between. Germline CDR1 SEHNR, CDR2 FQNEAQ (reference sequence). The CDR3 runs 15 residues. The CDR3 is CASSLAVPAGDGYTF. CDR3 nucleotide sequence: TGTGCCAGCAGCTTAGCGGTTCCGGCGGGGGACGGCTACACCTTC.

The chain combines TRBV10-3 with TRBJ2-1, with 13 nucleotides matching TRBD2. The CDR3 runs to 15 residues. Per the germline V gene, CDR1 is ENHRY and CDR2 is SYGVKD. The trim removed 5 bases at V and 6 bases at J, leaving 4 bases unmatched. The CDR3 DNA reads TGTGCCATCAGTTCAGGACTAGCGGGAGTCAATGAGCAGTTCTTC. As protein: CAISSGLAGVNEQFF.

This clone was recorded a few times. This chain connects TRBV15 to TRBJ2-7, with TRBD2 as a possible D gene (7 bases). Germline-derived CDR1 and CDR2 are LNHNV and YYDKDF (reference sequence). The CDR3 is 13 amino acids. V lost 4 bases and J 7 bases, leaving 14 bases between the germline ends. This chain's CDR3 is CATSTRGAREQYF. CDR3 coding DNA: TGTGCCACCAGCACCCGGGGGGCTCGGGAGCAGTACTTC.

This chain links TRBV29-1 with TRBJ1-1; D remains ambiguous. The germline V and J ends were trimmed by 7 bases and 5 bases, with 20 bases remaining between them. Germline lookup yields CDR1 SQVTM and CDR2 ANQGSEA. CDR3 length equals 14 residues. CDR3 region: CSAFSEGYRTEAFF. The CDR3 bases are TGCAGCGCCTTCTCTGAGGGATATAGGACTGAAGCTTTCTTT.

The rearrangement joins TRBV4-1 to TRBJ1-1; D possibly corresponds to TRBD1 (5 bases). Trimming left V 4 bases short and J 1 base short, with 16 bases between. The germline V gene has CDR1 MGHRA and CDR2 YSYEKL. The CDR3 sequence is 16 residues long. Here the CDR3 DNA reads TGCGCCAGCAGCCCCGCGTCGGGCAGGGCGAACACTGAAGCTTTCTTT. Translating it yields CASSPASGRANTEAFF.

V gene TRBV6-1 combines with J gene TRBJ2-7; D perhaps matches TRBD2 (7 bases). Germline V gene sequence: CDR1 MNHNS, CDR2 SASEGT. V was clipped by 7 bases and J by 2 bases, with 15 bases between them. The CDR3 has 14 residues. The CDR3 nucleotides are TGTGCCAGCACCGGGTGGGGGGGCACCTACGAGCAGTACTTC. Translating it yields CASTGWGGTYEQYF.

This chain joins TRBV29-1 and TRBJ1-2, with 9 positions matching TRBD1. V lost 5 bases to trimming and J lost 8 bases; unmatched junction nucleotides: 9. CDR3 length: 13 residues. Germline CDR1 SQVTM, CDR2 ANQGSEA. CDR3 sequence reads: CSVPGWTGEGYTF. The CDR3 nucleotides read TGCAGCGTTCCTGGCTGGACAGGGGAGGGCTACACCTTC.

The rearrangement uses TRBV7-3 and TRBJ2-2; maybe TRBD1 (6 bases). The V gene lost 4 bases and the J gene lost 4 bases, with 13 bases spanning the gap. Germline lookup yields CDR1 SGHTA and CDR2 FQGTGA. CDR3 size: 15 residues. The DNA of the CDR3 is TGTGCCAGCAGCTCCCCCAGGGGTGGCACCGGGGAGCTGTTTTTT. This translates into CASSSPRGGTGELFF.